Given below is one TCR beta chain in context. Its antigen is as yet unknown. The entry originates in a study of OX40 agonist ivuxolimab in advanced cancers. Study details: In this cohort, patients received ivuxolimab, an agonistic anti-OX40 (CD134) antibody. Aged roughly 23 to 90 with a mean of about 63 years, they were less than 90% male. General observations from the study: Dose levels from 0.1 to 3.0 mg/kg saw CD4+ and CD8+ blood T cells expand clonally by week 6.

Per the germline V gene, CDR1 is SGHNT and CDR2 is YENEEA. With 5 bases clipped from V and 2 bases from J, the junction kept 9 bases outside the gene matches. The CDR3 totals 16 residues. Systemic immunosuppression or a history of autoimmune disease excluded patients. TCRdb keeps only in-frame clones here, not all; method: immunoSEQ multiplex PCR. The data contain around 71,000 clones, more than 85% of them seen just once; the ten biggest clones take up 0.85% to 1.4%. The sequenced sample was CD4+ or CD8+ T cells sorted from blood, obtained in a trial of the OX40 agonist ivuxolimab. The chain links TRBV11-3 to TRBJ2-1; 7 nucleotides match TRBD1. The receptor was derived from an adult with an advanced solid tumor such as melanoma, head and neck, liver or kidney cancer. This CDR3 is CASSPQGQPPYNEQFF. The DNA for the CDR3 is TGTGCCAGCAGCCCACAGGGACAGCCGCCCTACAATGAGCAGTTCTTC.